A single T cell receptor (beta chain) is shown here with its context. This specimen belongs to a study of CD8+ T cells in alopecia areata. The CDR3 has 16 residues. J gave up 2 bases and V 1 base, and 2 bases lay outside the gene matches. Germline CDR1 SGHAT, CDR2 FQNNGV. Sequencing relied on a cDNA template that was reverse transcribed from extracted RNA. Profiling relied on immunoSEQ multiplex PCR, and the TCRdb table lists in-frame clones only, not all of them. Of 150,000 or so clones listed, about 61% are singletons. Treatment given: oral pan-JAK inhibitor, 5-10 mg twice daily. Sampling of alopecia areata patients yielded lesional scalp punch biopsies as well as peripheral blood.

The sequencing used CD4+ T cells sorted from blood, collected at approximately week 60, from a patient treated with tofacitinib. This receptor was taken from a human donor with alopecia areata. V gene TRBV11-2 combines with J gene TRBJ2-3, with 11 bases lining up with TRBD2. CDR3 region: CASSLASGGFTDTQYF. In DNA, the CDR3 is TGTGCCAGCAGCTTAGCTAGCGGGGGGTTCACAGATACGCAGTATTTT. The entire variable domain, with the rest obtained from reference TRBV11-2 and TRBJ2-3, is as follows: EAGVAQSPRYKIIEKRQSVAFWCNPISGHATLYWYQQILGQGPKLLIQFQNNGVVDDSQLPKDRFSAERLKGVDSTLKIQPAKLEDSAVYLCASSLASGGFTDTQYFGPGTRLTVL.